These 8 T cell receptor beta chains share one sample of origin, sequenced in a study of Graves' ophthalmopathy and Graves' hyperthyroidism. TCR beta CDR3 regions were amplified from RNA transcripts. The first round was an RT-PCR with HTBI primers, and the second round was a multiplex PCR. TCRdb independently ran MiXCR on the multiplex PCR reads; one entry per CDR3 protein. This sample yields 600,000 to 700,000 distinct CDR3 sequences, of which 35% to 50% are seen a single time; 3% to 4% belongs to the top ten. The sequenced sample consisted of peripheral blood. Receptor source: an adult man with Graves' ophthalmopathy.

The CDR3 DNA follows: TGTGCCAGCAGGCGGGGGTTGGAGGCCCAGTACTTC. This translates into CASRRGLEAQYF. This sequence joins TRBV12-3 or TRBV12-4 and TRBJ2-5; 7 bases agree with TRBD2. After removal of 6 bases from V and 9 bases from J, the junction contained 7 bases not matched to a gene. The CDR3 runs 12 residues.

This clonotype was counted many times. The V and J genes are TRBV20-1 and TRBJ2-7, with 9 bases identical to TRBD1. The CDR3 sequence is 13 residues long. Trimming took 3 bases from V and 7 from J; bases not matched to a gene: 7. The germline V gene encodes CDR1 DFQATT and CDR2 SNEGSKA (reference sequence). This chain's CDR3 is CSASRGTGIEQYF. For the CDR3, the DNA is TGCAGTGCTAGCCGGGGGACAGGGATTGAGCAGTACTTC.

This clonotype was seen a handful of times. The V gene is TRBV6-6, the J gene TRBJ1-5; 9 bases are a match to TRBD1. CDR3 length equals 15 residues. V lost 2 bases and J lost 8; bases outside the gene matches: 7. Germline CDR1 MNHNY, CDR2 SVGAGI (reference sequence). The CDR3 DNA follows: TGTGCCAGCAGTTACGGGGGGACAGGGCGAGAGCCCCAGCATTTT. Its protein is CASSYGGTGREPQHF.

This clonotype has only a few counts. The chain has TRBV25-1 and TRBJ2-3, with D possibly being TRBD1 (6 bases). Germline V gives CDR1 MGHDK, CDR2 SYGVNS. V was cut by 4 bases and J by 7 bases, with 12 bases left in between. This CDR3 has 13 residues. CDR3 in DNA: TGTGCCAGCAGTGGGGGACATCCTAATACGCAGTATTTT. The encoded protein is CASSGGHPNTQYF.

V and J are TRBV2 and TRBJ1-5; perhaps TRBD1 as D (5 bases). CDR3 length: 13 amino acids. The V and J ends lost 8 bases and 4 bases respectively, with 12 bases between them. Germline V gene sequence: CDR1 SNHLY, CDR2 FYNNEI. Here the CDR3 reads CASVGGVNQPQHF. CDR3 in DNA: TGTGCCAGCGTTGGGGGGGTGAATCAGCCCCAGCATTTT.

This clonotype was recorded a few times. The chain is built from TRBV11-3 and TRBJ2-7; tentative D call: TRBD1 (5 bases). The CDR3 extends over 14 amino acids. Germline values: CDR1 SGHNT, CDR2 YENEEA. The V and J ends lost 3 bases and 5 bases respectively, with 14 bases between them. The DNA for the CDR3 is TGTGCCAGCAGCTTTTTAGGGGTTACGAACGAGCAGTACTTC. Its protein is CASSFLGVTNEQYF.

This clonotype came up many times. The chain couples TRBV20-1 to TRBJ2-7, with 9 bases fitting TRBD2. This CDR3 spans 14 amino acids. Unmatched junction bases numbered 4, after V lost 1 base and J lost 3 bases. Germline CDR1 reads DFQATT; CDR2 reads SNEGSKA (reference sequence). The CDR3 region has the DNA TGCAGTGCTAGAGCTCTGACTAGCGGCTACGAGCAGTACTTC. Amino acid sequence: CSARALTSGYEQYF.

This clonotype has a handful of counts. This chain connects TRBV5-8 to TRBJ2-7, with 11 nucleotides matching TRBD1. V shed 4 bases and J 2 bases; nucleotides not matched to a gene: 8. The CDR3 consists of 16 residues. Germline V gene sequence: CDR1 SGHTS, CDR2 YDEGEE. CDR3 sequence (DNA): TGTGCCAGCAGCGCGATCACGGGACAGGGGGCCTACGAGCAGTACTTC. Encoded protein: CASSAITGQGAYEQYF.